These 15 T cell receptor beta chains were sequenced from one sample in a study of human T cells and chemical hapten exposure. TCRdb recomputed calls from the RACE reads with MiXCR, one row per CDR3 protein. The sample contains around 380,000 distinct CDR3 sequences, about 4.4% of which appear only once. Described time point: patch test 1, 2 weeks after DPC sensitization. Described treatment: therapeutic diphenylcyclopropenone sensitization with weekly scalp DPC. This sample comprised whole blood, obtained in connection with sensitization to the hapten diphenylcyclopropenone (DPC). The receptors were gathered from a woman in her 50s with alopecia areata. Some clones in this sample may be carry-over from other donors' samples.

There are a few counts of this clonotype. This chain joins TRBV28 and TRBJ2-7, with 9 bases aligning to TRBD1. Germline lookup yields CDR1 MDHEN and CDR2 SYDVKM. V shed 6 bases, J shed 0 bases, and the junction held 12 bases outside the gene matches. The CDR3 contains 17 residues. The CDR3 coding sequence is TGTGCCAGCAGCCGTTTTAAGGGACAGGGCTCCTCCTACGAGCAGTACTTC. Amino acids: CASSRFKGQGSSYEQYF.

Ten or more counts support this clonotype. The chain couples TRBV18 to TRBJ2-7, with a tentative D call TRBD2 (6 bases). Germline V gene data show CDR1 as KGHSH and CDR2 as LQKENI. The V end was cut by 2 bases, the J end by 6 bases, with 14 bases between. This CDR3 contains 14 residues. CDR3 DNA: TGTGCCAGCTCACCATCCGGGGGAGAGGGCGAGCAGTACTTC. Translating gives CASSPSGGEGEQYF.

The chain joins TRBV5-1 to TRBJ2-3; TRBD1 matches 7 bases. From germline, CDR1 is SGHRS and CDR2 YFSETQ. This CDR3 is 14 amino acids long. Trimming cost V 0 bases and J 4 bases; bases outside gene matches: 2. This chain's CDR3 is CASSLDRGPDTQYF. The CDR3 nucleotides read TGCGCCAGCAGCTTGGACAGGGGACCAGATACGCAGTATTTT.

At least ten counts were recorded for this clonotype. The V call is TRBV2, the J call TRBJ1-1; 7 bases align to TRBD1. With 5 bases clipped from V and 12 bases from J, the junction kept 3 bases outside the gene matches. The CDR3 is made up of 10 amino acids. In germline, CDR1 is SNHLY, CDR2 FYNNEI. The CDR3 DNA sequence: TGTGCCAGCAGTCCAGGGGGGACTTTCTTT. It yields the protein CASSPGGTFF.

In its sample, this clonotype was seen many times. CDR3 sequence reads: CASSPPGTGGYTF. The CDR3 DNA reads as TGTGCCAGCAGCCCACCCGGGACGGGCGGCTACACCTTC. The V gene is TRBV3-1, the J gene TRBJ1-2, with D perhaps matching TRBD1 (5 bases). Germline V CDR1 and CDR2: LGHDT, YNNKEL (reference sequence). Trimming stripped 4 bases from V and 8 bases from J, with 14 bases between. There are 13 residues in the CDR3.

The gene calls are TRBV6-6 and TRBJ1-1, with no clear D. The CDR3 totals 13 residues. CDR1 and CDR2 (germline): MNHNY, SVGAGI (reference sequence). V dropped 2 bases and J dropped 0 bases, with 4 bases sitting between them. The CDR3, as DNA: TGTGCCAGCAGTTACCCGATGAACACTGAAGCTTTCTTT. This translates into CASSYPMNTEAFF.

This clonotype has more than one count but fewer than ten. CDR3 loop: CASSETMDQPQHF. The CDR3, as DNA: TGTGCCAGCAGTGAAACCATGGATCAGCCCCAGCATTTT. The V gene is TRBV6-1, the J gene TRBJ1-5, with D hard to call. Germline V gene data show CDR1 as MNHNS and CDR2 as SASEGT. This CDR3 spans 13 amino acids. Between the trimmed V and J ends, which lost 2 bases and 5 bases, there was a span of 7 bases.

This clonotype was seen at least ten times. The chain is built from TRBV3-1 and TRBJ2-7; 7 bases fit TRBD2. V lost 4 bases to trimming and J lost 6 bases; unmatched junction nucleotides: 12. CDR1 and CDR2 from the germline V gene are LGHDT and YNNKEL (reference sequence). The CDR3 is 15 amino acids. The CDR3, as DNA: TGTGCCAGCAGCCCAAAGTTCAAGGGCGGGAGCGAGCAGTACTTC. Its protein product is CASSPKFKGGSEQYF.

The chain combines TRBV5-1 with TRBJ2-2, with D hard to call. The V end lost 3 bases, the J end lost 0 bases, and 6 bases lay between the germline ends. The CDR3 consists of 14 residues. The germline CDR1 and CDR2 sequences are SGHRS and YFSETQ. This chain's CDR3 is CASSWEANTGELFF. The CDR3 coding sequence is TGCGCCAGCAGCTGGGAAGCGAACACCGGGGAGCTGTTTTTT. Variable domain in full (rest from reference TRBV5-1 and TRBJ2-2): KAGVTQTPRYLIKTRGQQVTLSCSPISGHRSVSWYQQTPGQGLQFLFEYFSETQRNKGNFPGRFSGRQFSNSRSEMNVSTLELGDSALYLCASSWEANTGELFFGEGSRLTVL.

This clonotype was observed a few times. The chain recombines TRBV9 with TRBJ2-7; tentatively, D is TRBD1 (5 bases). The CDR3 sequence is 12 residues long. Germline-derived CDR1 and CDR2 are SGDLS and YYNGEE. V shed 3 bases and J shed 7 bases, with 11 bases lying between them. In nucleotides, the CDR3 is TGTGCCAGCAGCGGACAGAGTAAGGAGCAGTACTTC. It codes for CASSGQSKEQYF.

In DNA form, the CDR3 reads TGTGCCAGCAGCTTGGGCGGGGGGGCAATCTACGAGCAGTACTTC. This translates into CASSLGGGAIYEQYF. This chain joins TRBV7-2 and TRBJ2-7, with TRBD2 matching over 9 bases. The J segment lost 3 bases and the V segment lost 3 bases, leaving 6 bases of the junction unmatched. CDR1 is SGHTA, CDR2 FQGNSA, per germline. This CDR3 region has 15 residues.

This clonotype was seen more than once but under ten times. V is TRBV12-3 or TRBV12-4 and J is TRBJ2-3, with D possibly being TRBD2 (7 bases). Trimming pared 2 bases from V and 2 bases from J, leaving 14 bases between. The CDR3 has 16 amino acids. CDR3 sequence: CASSLWGGKNTDTQYF. The CDR3 region has the DNA TGTGCCAGCAGTTTATGGGGGGGCAAAAACACAGATACGCAGTATTTT.

This clonotype was observed a few times. This chain links TRBV2 with TRBJ2-7, with 9 bases matching TRBD1. After removal of 1 base from V and 3 bases from J, the junction contained 4 bases not matched to a gene. The CDR3 spans 15 residues. The germline V gene has CDR1 SNHLY and CDR2 FYNNEI. The CDR3 DNA sequence: TGTGCCAGCAGTGAAGGGACAGGGGTCGTCTACGAGCAGTACTTC. Protein sequence: CASSEGTGVVYEQYF.

This clonotype was counted a few times. V and J are TRBV10-1 and TRBJ2-3, with 13 bases aligning to TRBD2. The ends lost 4 bases at V and 5 bases at J; junction bases unmatched: 0. The germline V gene encodes CDR1 WNHNN and CDR2 SYGVQD (reference sequence). The CDR3 loop spans 14 amino acids. The DNA of the CDR3 is TGCGCCAGCAGTGGACTAGCGGGGGGAGATACGCAGTATTTT. Protein: CASSGLAGGDTQYF.

In this sample, this clonotype turned up many times. This chain connects TRBV5-4 to TRBJ2-7; TRBD1 matches 7 bases. Germline V gene data show CDR1 as SGHNT and CDR2 as YYREEE (reference sequence). This CDR3 has 15 residues. V shed 5 bases, J shed 2 bases, and the junction held 10 bases outside the gene matches. DNA for the CDR3: TGTGCCAGCAGGGCCGGGACAGCCAAAACCTACGAGCAGTACTTC. It specifies CASRAGTAKTYEQYF.